The 10 T cell receptor beta chains below come from one sample, sequenced in a study of post-analysis software for immune sequencing data. These receptors lack a known antigen. Study conclusions and caveats: Controls showed lower frequencies than patients for several TRBV segments, and TRBV5-6, TRBV5-1 and TRBV20-1 were among these.

TCR beta libraries were prepared from cDNA with unique molecular identifiers. MiXCR was run by TCRdb on the PCR reads, yielding one entry per CDR3 protein. The repertoire consists of around 770,000 distinct CDR3 sequences, with about 43% occurring once and the leading ten covering roughly 4.4%. The source material was blood. The receptors stem from a girl under 18 with multiple sclerosis.

The J gene is TRBJ2-5, the V gene TRBV6-5; 7 bases are a match to TRBD1. This CDR3 is built from 15 residues. The trim removed 0 bases at V and 11 bases at J, leaving 12 bases unmatched. Germline-derived CDR1 and CDR2 are MNHEY and SVGAGI. The chain's CDR3 is CASSYSSGQFTEQYF. The CDR3, as DNA: TGTGCCAGCAGTTACTCCTCGGGACAGTTTACAGAGCAGTACTTC.

V gene TRBV6-5 combines with J gene TRBJ1-5, with TRBD1 identical over 10 bases. J gave up 5 bases and V 5 bases, and 6 bases lay outside the gene matches. Germline V gene lookup returns CDR1 MNHEY and CDR2 SVGAGI. CDR3 length equals 15 residues. The CDR3 loop is CASSPGQGMYQPQHF. In DNA form, the CDR3 reads TGTGCCAGCAGTCCGGGACAGGGGATGTATCAGCCCCAGCATTTT.

The chain recombines TRBV6-4 with TRBJ2-5, with 11 bases that match TRBD2. The germline CDR1 and CDR2 sequences are MRHNA and SNTAGT. The CDR3 spans 16 residues. J was trimmed by 11 bases and V by 1 base; bases with no gene match: 12. The CDR3 DNA reads as TGTGCCAGCAGTGACTGGGGGACTAGCGGTTACAATGAGCAGTACTTC. Protein sequence: CASSDWGTSGYNEQYF.

A few counts support this clonotype. The chain joins TRBV15 to TRBJ2-7; 9 bases fit TRBD1. CDR3 length: 17 amino acids. The V gene's germline CDR1 is LNHNV and CDR2 YYDKDF (reference sequence). Trimming cost V 0 bases and J 4 bases; bases outside gene matches: 10. CDR3 amino acids: CATSRDKRETGGYEQYF. The CDR3 DNA reads TGTGCCACCAGCAGAGATAAACGAGAGACAGGGGGTTACGAGCAGTACTTC.

This rearrangement joins TRBV9 to TRBJ2-1, with TRBD1 matching 10 bases. The V gene end was trimmed by 2 bases and the J gene end by 4 bases; junction bases not matched to a gene: 6. The CDR3 spans 16 residues. Looked up from germline, CDR1 is SGDLS and CDR2 is YYNGEE. CDR3 protein: CASSVGQGSRYNEQFF. CDR3 nucleotide sequence: TGTGCCAGCAGCGTGGGACAGGGGTCAAGGTACAATGAGCAGTTCTTC.

This clonotype was detected only a few times. Written as DNA, the CDR3 is TGTGCCAGCAGTTTTTCGGCGGGAAGGGTAGATACGCAGTATTTT. Translated: CASSFSAGRVDTQYF. The chain has TRBV27 and TRBJ2-3; tentative D call: TRBD2 (6 bases). Germline V CDR1 and CDR2: MNHEY, SMNVEV (reference sequence). V lost 3 bases to trimming and J lost 5 bases, with 15 bases between them. The CDR3 sequence is 15 residues long.

The chain carries TRBV7-9 and TRBJ2-7; D unresolved. V was trimmed by 4 bases and J by 3 bases, leaving 10 bases between them. The CDR3 sequence is 13 residues long. CDR1 SEHNR and CDR2 FQNEAQ come from the germline V gene (reference sequence). CDR3 loop: CASSSWIDYEQYF. CDR3 DNA: TGTGCCAGCAGCTCCTGGATCGACTACGAGCAGTACTTC.

This clonotype was recorded once. The chain recombines TRBV29-1 with TRBJ1-1; D unresolved. Trimming took 7 bases from V and 4 from J, leaving 10 bases between them. Germline-derived CDR1 and CDR2 are SQVTM and ANQGSEA. This CDR3 spans 11 amino acids. The CDR3 bases are TGCAGCGGAAATTACGGCACTGAAGCTTTCTTT. Translating it yields CSGNYGTEAFF.

This sequence joins TRBV6-2 or TRBV6-3 and TRBJ2-1; D tentatively fits TRBD1 or TRBD2 (5 bases each). The CDR3 sequence is 14 residues long. Trimming left V 6 bases short and J 7 bases short, with 16 bases between. Per the germline V gene, CDR1 is MNHEY and CDR2 is SVGEGT. Here the CDR3 DNA reads TGTGCCAGCAGCCGCCGGGACGACGAAAATGAGCAGTTCTTC. Amino acid sequence: CASSRRDDENEQFF.

The chain recombines TRBV6-1 with TRBJ2-5; D gene unclear. CDR3 length equals 13 residues. Per the germline V gene, CDR1 is MNHNS and CDR2 is SASEGT. Trimming stripped 5 bases from V and 5 bases from J, with 12 bases between. The CDR3 region has the DNA TGTGCCAGCAGTCTCTTCGTAGGGGAGACCCAGTACTTC. Its translation is CASSLFVGETQYF.